This TCR beta chain was found in a study of cytomegalovirus exposure and HLA in healthy donors. Use of 60 Vbeta and 13 Jbeta primers characterized the PCR. Using immunoSEQ multiplex PCR, the repertoire was profiled, and TCRdb retains in-frame clones only, with some absent. The listing contains roughly 190,000 clones. Notes on this clone: No antigen is known for it.

Findings and caveats of the study: The study flagged some 170 TCR beta chains as cytomegalovirus-associated.

Germline values: CDR1 MGHDK, CDR2 SYGVNS. The V gene lost 6 bases and the J gene lost 6 bases, with 9 bases spanning the gap. The CDR3 is 13 amino acids. The receptor was derived from a young man in good health and CMV-seronegative. The rearrangement links TRBV25-1 to TRBJ1-6; possible D gene TRBD1, 5 bases. Sequenced material: PBMCs. As DNA, the CDR3 is TGTGCCAGCAGCCGGGACTTTAATTCACCCCTCCACTTT. Amino acid sequence: CASSRDFNSPLHF. Drawing the rest from reference TRBV25-1 and TRBJ1-6, the complete variable domain is EADIYQTPRYLVIGTGKKITLECSQTMGHDKMYWYQQDPGMELHLIHYSYGVNSTEKGDLSSESTVSRIRTEHFPLTLESARPSHTSQYLCASSRDFNSPLHFGNGTRLTVT.